This record covers a single T cell receptor beta chain. The antigen is unknown. The repertoire was sequenced with immunoSEQ multiplex PCR; TCRdb's copy has only in-frame clones and lacks some. The sample carries roughly 590,000 clones, 95% recorded once. The germline gives CDR1 LNHDA, CDR2 SQIVND (reference sequence). CDR3 length: 15 residues. V shed 5 bases and J 2 bases; nucleotides not matched to a gene: 5. In the naive CD8 group, cells lacked CD45RO and were positively selected for CCR7, so terminally differentiated effector memory CD45RA+ cells were left out. This sample was included in a study of shared clonotypes between healthy human individuals. Study-wide findings and caveats: Memory subsets generally showed lower estimated richness than naive subsets. Only blood underwent sampling, and tissue repertoires likely differ. It was observed that around 5% of naive CD4 clonotypes were shared across several donors.

The clonotype comes from a woman aged 25 to 39 in good health. The chain recombines TRBV19 with TRBJ2-2, with TRBD1 matching 7 bases. The sequenced sample consisted of naive CD8+ T cells sorted from blood. CDR3 coding DNA: TGTGCCAGTAGTGCCCGGGACAGAAACACCGGGGAGCTGTTTTTT. This codes for CASSARDRNTGELFF.